The 29 T cell receptor beta chains reported below all come from one sample, sequenced in a study of T cell clonality in common variable immunodeficiency. Study results and limitations: Common variable immunodeficiency TCR beta sequences reportedly had fewer deletions and N-nucleotide insertions.

Their specific antigens are unknown. The method was immunoSEQ multiplex PCR; TCRdb's version includes in-frame clones alone and lacks a portion of them. The sample is made up of about 15,000 clones, none counted only once. The specimen sequenced was peripheral blood mononuclear cells. Source of these receptors: a human donor with common variable immunodeficiency.

This clone was counted only a few times. The sequence runs out 3 residues before the end of the CDR3; the remainder is reconstructed from the germline J gene. V usage is TRBV6-1 and J usage is TRBJ2-3; either TRBD1 or TRBD2 may supply D (5 bases each). The V and J ends lost 2 bases and 5 bases respectively, with 8 bases between them. CDR3 length: 13 amino acids. Germline V gene lookup returns CDR1 MNHNS and CDR2 SASEGT. The CDR3 bases that were read are TGTGCCAGCAGTGAACAGGGAGTAGATACG. This codes for CASSEQGVDT. The entire CDR3 sequence reads CASSEQGVDTQYF.

As for this clone: The observed sequence ends 3 residues before the CDR3 terminus, with the missing tail filled in from the germline J gene. This rearrangement joins TRBV18 to TRBJ1-4; 7 bases map to TRBD1. Trimming cost V 3 bases and J 7 bases; bases outside gene matches: 5. This CDR3 is built from 14 residues. Germline CDR1 KGHSH, CDR2 LQKENI. The sequenced CDR3 bases are TGTGCCAGCTCACCCGCGTCAGGGGGTGAAAAA. It yields the protein CASSPASGGEK. The CDR3, in full, reads CASSPASGGEKLFF.

This clone turned up a few times. With the read ending 3 residues before the CDR3 end, the germline J gene is used to fill in that end. The chain joins TRBV18 to TRBJ1-1; a weak D match, TRBD1 (5 bases). Germline V gene lookup returns CDR1 KGHSH and CDR2 LQKENI. This CDR3 has 14 amino acids. V was cut by 3 bases and J by 0 bases, with 8 bases left in between. The CDR3 protein is CASSPGGLNTEAFF. The part of the CDR3 DNA that was read is TGTGCCAGCTCACCGGGGGGGTTGAACACTGAA.

In this sample, this clone turned up a few times. The read is 3 residues too short to cover the CDR3 end, so that end is filled in from the germline J gene. This chain uses TRBV7-9 with TRBJ2-7; a possible D gene is TRBD1 (6 bases). CDR1 is SEHNR and CDR2 is FQNEAQ in the germline V gene (reference sequence). The length of the CDR3 is 13 residues. Trimming pared 8 bases from V and 4 bases from J, leaving 15 bases between. This CDR3 is CASREDSLYEQYF. CDR3 DNA (partial): TGTGCCAGCCGAGAGGACAGCTTGTACGAG. The variable domain in full, with the rest retrieved from reference TRBV7-9 and TRBJ2-7, is DTGVSQNPRHKITKRGQNVTFRCDPISEHNRLYWYRQTLGQGPEFLTYFQNEAQLEKSRLLSDRFSAERPKGSFSTLEIQRTEQGDSAMYLCASREDSLYEQYFGPGTRLTVT.

With respect to this clone: The read ends 3 residues shy of where the CDR3 ends; the end is completed using the germline J gene. The gene calls are TRBV6-1 and TRBJ2-5; 8 bases align to TRBD1. Trimming removed 0 bases from V and 5 bases from J; junction bases left unmatched: 5. Germline V gives CDR1 MNHNS, CDR2 SASEGT. The length of the CDR3 is 15 residues. The part of the CDR3 DNA that was read is TGTGCCAGCAGTGAAGCCCAGGGGGCCTACGAGACC. Translated: CASSEAQGAYET. The whole CDR3 reads CASSEAQGAYETQYF.

Points on this clone: Other DNA sequences of this sample code for an identical CDR3. CDR3 protein: CASRERQGRSYEQYF. CDR3 DNA (partial): TGTGCCAGTAGGGAACGACAGGGTCGGAGCTACGAG. The genes are TRBV19 and TRBJ2-7; TRBD1 aligns across 7 bases. The read halts 3 residues ahead of the CDR3 end, with the missing end drawn from the germline J gene. After removal of 6 bases from V and 3 bases from J, the junction contained 11 bases not matched to a gene. Germline-derived CDR1 and CDR2 are LNHDA and SQIVND (reference sequence). The CDR3 extends over 15 amino acids.

A word on this clone: Sequencing ends 3 residues short of the CDR3 end; the germline J gene provides the rest. The chain carries TRBV2 and TRBJ1-2; 8 nucleotides agree with TRBD1. CDR1 and CDR2 (germline): SNHLY, FYNNEI. This CDR3 is built from 15 residues. Here the CDR3 reads CASRNGQGGARGYTF. Incomplete CDR3 DNA: TGTGCCAGCAGAAATGGACAGGGCGGGGCGCGAGGC.

Ten or more counts support this clone. The read falls 3 residues short of the CDR3 end, and the missing part is taken from the germline J gene. The chain recombines TRBV5-1 with TRBJ2-7, with TRBD1 matching 8 bases. The CDR3 length is 12 residues. V trimming: 4 bases; J trimming: 6 bases; junction bases outside the gene matches: 3. Germline-derived CDR1 and CDR2 are SGHRS and YFSETQ. The CDR3 reads CASSPGQGEQYF. The part of the CDR3 DNA that was read is TGCGCCAGCAGCCCCGGACAGGGCGAG.

By share, this clone ranks as medium-sized (0.01 to 0.1%). The CDR3 goes on 3 residues after the read ends, and that part is filled in from the germline J gene. The genes are TRBV20-1 and TRBJ2-3, with D perhaps TRBD1 or TRBD2 (6 bases each). The CDR3 runs to 19 residues. Germline V gene sequence: CDR1 DFQATT, CDR2 SNEGSKA (reference sequence). Deletions cut 0 bases from V and 6 bases from J, with 28 bases between. The sequenced CDR3 bases are TGCAGTGCTAGAGATCGAGGGTTTATTTGGTCAGGGGAGGTTGATACG. This translates into CSARDRGFIWSGEVDT. The CDR3, in full, reads CSARDRGFIWSGEVDTQYF.

This clone appeared many times. The read ends 3 residues early relative to the CDR3; the germline J gene fills the gap. The V call is TRBV29-1, the J call TRBJ1-1; the D gene is possibly TRBD1 (5 bases). Germline lookup yields CDR1 SQVTM and CDR2 ANQGSEA. The CDR3 runs 15 residues. V lost 1 base to trimming and J lost 5 bases, with 17 bases between them. Partial CDR3 DNA: TGCAGCGTTGAAGGAGGGATGAGGGGAGGAACTGAA. The encoded protein is CSVEGGMRGGTE. The whole CDR3 protein is CSVEGGMRGGTEAFF. The full variable domain, rest sourced from reference TRBV29-1 and TRBJ1-1, is SAVISQKPSRDICQRGTSLTIQCQVDSQVTMMFWYRQQPGQSLTLIATANQGSEATYESGFVIDKFPISRPNLTFSTLTVSNMSPEDSSIYLCSVEGGMRGGTEAFFGQGTRLTVV.

This clone occurred a few times. The read falls 3 residues short of the CDR3 end, and the missing part is taken from the germline J gene. The chain has TRBV7-2 and TRBJ2-7; 7 nucleotides agree with TRBD2. The junction had 9 bases not matched to a gene; V was cut back by 6 bases and J by 1 base. CDR3 length: 15 amino acids. Germline CDR1 is SGHTA and CDR2 is FQGNSA. The part of the CDR3 DNA that was read is TGTGCCAGCAGTCTTACAGGACTAGGGTCCTACGAG. This encodes CASSLTGLGSYE. The whole CDR3 sequence reads CASSLTGLGSYEQYF.

This clone turned up a few times. Partial CDR3 DNA: TGTGCCAGTAGTATCCGGGACAGGGGGACCGGGGAG. This codes for CASSIRDRGTGE. The entire CDR3 sequence reads CASSIRDRGTGELFF. The chain joins TRBV19 to TRBJ2-2; 11 nucleotides align to TRBD1. The read is 3 residues too short to cover the CDR3 end, so that end is filled in from the germline J gene. This CDR3 comprises 15 residues. J was trimmed by 5 bases and V by 3 bases; bases with no gene match: 2. Germline values: CDR1 LNHDA, CDR2 SQIVND (reference sequence).

On this clone: With the read ending 3 residues before the CDR3 end, the germline J gene is used to fill in that end. The chain carries TRBV18 and TRBJ2-2; tentative D call: TRBD1 (6 bases). V dropped 2 bases and J dropped 2 bases, with 18 bases sitting between them. This CDR3 spans 18 amino acids. Germline-derived CDR1 and CDR2 are KGHSH and LQKENI. CDR3 amino acids: CASSPFPGTRFNTGELFF. CDR3 DNA, as far as it was read: TGTGCCAGCTCACCATTCCCCGGGACACGATTTAACACCGGGGAG.

This clone has just a few counts. Read coverage stops 3 residues before the CDR3 terminus; the germline J gene supplies the remainder. This chain links TRBV18 with TRBJ1-1; TRBD1 might be the D (5 bases). The CDR3 is 14 amino acids. V lost 2 bases and J lost 1, with 8 bases in between. The germline V gene has CDR1 KGHSH and CDR2 LQKENI. The part of the CDR3 DNA that was read is TGTGCCAGCTCACCAAACCAGGGGAACACTGAA. Its protein product is CASSPNQGNTE. The full CDR3 protein reads CASSPNQGNTEAFF.

This clone was observed a handful of times. The read halts 3 residues ahead of the CDR3 end, with the missing end drawn from the germline J gene. The chain joins TRBV7-2 to TRBJ2-1; D perhaps matches TRBD1 (6 bases). V was cut by 5 bases and J by 6 bases, with 17 bases left in between. Germline lookup yields CDR1 SGHTA and CDR2 FQGNSA. The CDR3 has 15 amino acids. CDR3 DNA, as far as it was read: TGTGCCAGCAGCCCTCAGGGGATGGCCGGCAATGAG. The encoded protein is CASSPQGMAGNE. The complete CDR3 reads CASSPQGMAGNEQFF.

In this sample, this clone turned up a few times. Read sequence stops 3 residues before the CDR3 end, and the germline J gene provides the missing end. The chain links TRBV7-6 to TRBJ2-7, with TRBD2 identical over 14 bases. V was pared by 5 bases and J by 1 base, with 7 bases of the junction left unmatched. The CDR3 covers 17 residues. The germline gives CDR1 SGHVS, CDR2 FNYEAQ. The DNA read from the CDR3 is TGTGCCAGCAGCGGGGGACTAGCGGGAGACGGGTCCTACGAG. The encoded protein is CASSGGLAGDGSYE. The full CDR3 protein reads CASSGGLAGDGSYEQYF.

There are many counts of this clone. The CDR3 end is not reached by the read, which stops 3 residues before it; the germline J gene fills it in. The chain joins TRBV18 to TRBJ2-7, with TRBD2 matching 8 bases. The junction had 6 bases not matched to a gene; V was cut back by 3 bases and J by 5 bases. Germline V gene lookup returns CDR1 KGHSH and CDR2 LQKENI. The CDR3 loop spans 14 amino acids. CDR3 residues: CASSPYGLANEQYF. Incomplete CDR3 DNA: TGTGCCAGCTCACCGTACGGACTAGCTAACGAG.

In its sample, this clone was seen a few times. The read stops 3 residues short of the end of the CDR3; the missing end is completed from the germline J gene. The genes are TRBV18 and TRBJ1-1; D is possibly TRBD1 (5 bases). The V end lost 3 bases, the J end lost 2 bases, and 22 bases lay between the germline ends. Per germline, CDR1 KGHSH and CDR2 LQKENI. This CDR3 comprises 18 residues. The part of the CDR3 DNA that was read is TGTGCCAGCTCACCCCGGCAGGCAGACCCAAGGGGAAACACTGAA. It is translated as CASSPRQADPRGNTE. In full, the CDR3 reads CASSPRQADPRGNTEAFF. The variable domain in full, completed from reference TRBV18 and TRBJ1-1, reads NAGVMQNPRHLVRRRGQEARLRCSPMKGHSHVYWYRQLPEEGLKFMVYLQKENIIDESGMPKERFSAEFPKEGPSILRIQQVVRGDSAAYFCASSPRQADPRGNTEAFFGQGTRLTVV.

This clone occurred a few times. The sequence runs out 3 residues before the end of the CDR3; the remainder is reconstructed from the germline J gene. V and J are TRBV6-4 and TRBJ2-3, with TRBD1 as a possible D gene (5 bases). CDR3 length: 13 amino acids. The germline V and J ends were trimmed by 4 bases and 2 bases, with 7 bases remaining between them. The germline V gene has CDR1 MRHNA and CDR2 SNTAGT. The CDR3 loop reads CASSGTPTDTQYF. CDR3 bases read: TGTGCCAGCAGTGGGACACCCACAGATACG.

Concerning this clone itself: The read terminates 3 residues ahead of where the CDR3 ends, so the germline J gene completes it. The gene calls are TRBV20-1 and TRBJ2-7; 9 bases map to TRBD1. V lost 0 bases, J lost 1 base, and 4 bases stayed unmatched. Germline values: CDR1 DFQATT, CDR2 SNEGSKA (reference sequence). This CDR3 is 15 amino acids long. The part of the CDR3 DNA that was read is TGCAGTGCTAGAGACCCGGGACAGGGATCCTACGAG. Amino acids: CSARDPGQGSYE. The whole CDR3 protein reads CSARDPGQGSYEQYF.

By share, this clone ranks as medium-sized (0.01 to 0.1%). The CDR3 end lies 3 residues beyond the end of the read and is filled in from the germline J gene. The rearrangement links TRBV7-9 to TRBJ2-7, with 8 bases lining up with TRBD2. The J segment lost 2 bases and the V segment lost 2 bases, leaving 2 bases of the junction unmatched. This CDR3 is built from 14 residues. CDR1 is SEHNR, CDR2 FQNEAQ, per germline (reference sequence). CDR3 region: CASSLLAGTYEQYF. The CDR3 bases that were read are TGTGCCAGCAGCTTATTAGCGGGAACCTACGAG.

With respect to this clone: The read terminates 3 residues before the CDR3 end, so the remaining end is supplied by the germline J gene. The genes are TRBV13 and TRBJ2-7; 11 bases are shared with TRBD2. V lost 2 bases and J lost 4; bases outside the gene matches: 7. There are 16 residues in the CDR3. CDR1 and CDR2 from the germline V gene are PRHDT and FYEKMQ (reference sequence). The CDR3 spells CASSLTGASGGYEQYF. The DNA read from the CDR3 is TGTGCCAGCAGCTTAACCGGGGCTAGCGGGGGGTACGAG.

On this clone: The read ends 3 residues before the CDR3 terminus; that terminus is restored from the germline J gene. This chain joins TRBV7-2 and TRBJ2-5, with TRBD1 as a possible D gene (5 bases). Germline CDR1 and CDR2: SGHTA and FQGNSA. The CDR3 runs 13 residues. V was trimmed by 6 bases and J by 5 bases, leaving 13 bases between them. The CDR3: CASSHRGTETQYF. The sequenced part of the CDR3 DNA is TGTGCCAGCAGTCATAGGGGCACGGAGACC. The full variable domain, rest sourced from reference TRBV7-2 and TRBJ2-5, is GAGVSQSPSNKVTEKGKDVELRCDPISGHTALYWYRQSLGQGLEFLIYFQGNSAPDKSGLPSDRFSAERTGGSVSTLTIQRTQQEDSAVYLCASSHRGTETQYFGPGTRLLVL.

With respect to this clone: Read data end 3 residues before the CDR3 end; the end is taken from the germline J gene. The chain recombines TRBV19 with TRBJ2-2; a possible D gene is TRBD2 (7 bases). The germline CDR1 and CDR2 sequences are LNHDA and SQIVND (reference sequence). This CDR3 region has 14 residues. Trimming took off 2 bases at V and 7 bases at J, with 11 bases between the two ends. The sequenced part of the CDR3 DNA is TGTGCCAGTAGTATAATGGGAGGGGGCGGGGAG. This codes for CASSIMGGGGE. The complete CDR3 sequence is CASSIMGGGGELFF.

There are a few counts of this clone. The read falls 3 residues short of the CDR3 end, and the missing part is taken from the germline J gene. The V call is TRBV7-2, the J call TRBJ2-7; D ambiguous. Germline V gives CDR1 SGHTA, CDR2 FQGNSA. V was clipped by 0 bases and J by 0 bases, with 9 bases between them. The CDR3 extends over 15 amino acids. This chain's CDR3 is CASSLAEHTSYEQYF. The DNA read from the CDR3 is TGTGCCAGCAGCTTAGCAGAACACACCTCCTACGAG.

This clone has just a few counts. The sequence runs out 3 residues before the end of the CDR3; the remainder is reconstructed from the germline J gene. This chain uses TRBV19 with TRBJ2-3; possibly TRBD1 for D (5 bases). Germline V CDR1 and CDR2: LNHDA, SQIVND (reference sequence). The CDR3 spans 14 residues. Trimming stripped 3 bases from V and 6 bases from J, with 13 bases between. CDR3 bases read: TGTGCCAGTAGTATGAGGCAGGGAAGGGATACG. Translation: CASSMRQGRDT. The whole CDR3 sequence reads CASSMRQGRDTQYF.

Here the CDR3 reads CASSLPPGSPYEQYF. The sequenced part of the CDR3 DNA is TGTGCCAGTAGCCTGCCCCCAGGAAGCCCCTACGAG. This rearrangement joins TRBV19 to TRBJ2-7; D ambiguous. Read sequence stops 3 residues before the CDR3 end, and the germline J gene provides the missing end. Trimming cost V 6 bases and J 2 bases, with 17 bases left between them. Per germline, CDR1 LNHDA and CDR2 SQIVND (reference sequence). The CDR3 consists of 15 residues. Based on the CDR3 plus reference TRBV19 and TRBJ2-7, the full variable domain is DGGITQSPKYLFRKEGQNVTLSCEQNLNHDAMYWYRQDPGQGLRLIYYSQIVNDFQKGDIAEGYSVSREKKESFPLTVTSAQKNPTAFYLCASSLPPGSPYEQYFGPGTRLTVT.

The table lists this clone with a few counts. The missing CDR3 end, 3 residues past where the read stops, is filled in from the germline J gene. This rearrangement joins TRBV6-1 to TRBJ1-5; 9 nucleotides align to TRBD1. Germline V gives CDR1 MNHNS, CDR2 SASEGT. The CDR3 loop spans 16 amino acids. V lost 4 bases and J lost 4; bases outside the gene matches: 8. The covered CDR3 bases are TGTGCCAGCAGTGGATGGGACAGGGCCTCAAATCAGCCC. Its protein product is CASSGWDRASNQP. The full CDR3 reads CASSGWDRASNQPQHF.

This clone was seen more than once but under ten times. The read gets to within 3 residues of the CDR3 end, and the germline J gene fills in the rest. The chain is built from TRBV20-1 and TRBJ2-1, with TRBD2 identical over 9 bases. The J segment lost 2 bases and the V segment lost 3 bases, leaving 11 bases of the junction unmatched. The CDR3 consists of 17 residues. Germline values: CDR1 DFQATT, CDR2 SNEGSKA (reference sequence). CDR3 DNA (partial): TGCAGTGCTAGGGGTCGCGCTAGCGGGGCCGCCTACAATGAG. Its protein product is CSARGRASGAAYNE. The entire CDR3 sequence reads CSARGRASGAAYNEQFF.